The next 22 T cell receptor beta chains were all read from a single sample in a study of long-term antiretroviral therapy in people with HIV. immunoSEQ v3.0 was run at survey level. Clones were read by immunoSEQ multiplex PCR, and TCRdb kept only the in-frame ones, dropping some. Seen here are more than 15,000 clones, approximately 95% observed once, and the top ten hold approximately 1.4%. Sample: unsorted PBMCs, taken around 10 years after starting antiretroviral therapy. These receptors were obtained from a man aged 25-40 years with HIV.

The chain employs TRBV19 and TRBJ2-1; 7 bases agree with TRBD2. CDR3 size: 14 residues. Per the germline V gene, CDR1 is LNHDA and CDR2 is SQIVND (reference sequence). V lost 7 bases, J lost 6 bases, and 9 bases stayed unmatched. This chain's CDR3 is CASMSLADSNEQFF. For the CDR3, the DNA is TGTGCCAGTATGAGTCTAGCGGATTCCAATGAGCAGTTCTTC.

This clone turned up a few times. This rearrangement joins TRBV5-1 to TRBJ1-4; D may be TRBD1 (5 bases). The CDR3 runs 16 residues. V lost 5 bases and J lost 8, with 22 bases in between. Germline V gene lookup returns CDR1 SGHRS and CDR2 YFSETQ. In nucleotides, the CDR3 is TGCGCCAGCAGTCCCACGTCGGGGGATCGGTTGGAAAAACTGTTTTTT. This sequence encodes CASSPTSGDRLEKLFF.

J is TRBJ2-5 and V is TRBV28; TRBD1 might be the D (5 bases). V was trimmed by 5 bases and J by 3 bases, leaving 19 bases between them. The CDR3 extends over 16 amino acids. From germline, CDR1 is MDHEN and CDR2 SYDVKM. The CDR3 protein is CASSTPSAQGKETQYF. In DNA form, the CDR3 reads TGTGCCAGCAGTACCCCCTCGGCGCAGGGAAAAGAGACCCAGTACTTC.

This clone has just one count. The chain carries TRBV5-4 and TRBJ1-3; D is unresolved. Trimming removed 0 bases from V and 2 bases from J, with 12 bases in between. The V gene's germline CDR1 is SGHNT and CDR2 YYREEE (reference sequence). The CDR3 is made up of 16 amino acids. CDR3 in amino acids: CASSLGYGTPGNTIYF. CDR3 DNA sequence: TGTGCCAGCAGCTTGGGATATGGCACCCCTGGAAACACCATATATTTT.

The sample holds a few counts of this clone. The chain couples TRBV27 to TRBJ2-1, with D maybe TRBD2 (5 bases). In germline, CDR1 is MNHEY, CDR2 SMNVEV (reference sequence). This CDR3 has 13 residues. The V end was cut by 4 bases, the J end by 13 bases, with 17 bases between. The chain's CDR3 is CASSSGSVHVQFF. The CDR3 nucleotides read TGTGCCAGCAGTTCGGGGTCAGTTCACGTTCAGTTCTTC.

The chain has TRBV10-2 and TRBJ1-1; tentatively, D is TRBD1 (5 bases). V shed 1 base and J shed 1 base, with 13 bases lying between them. The germline gives CDR1 WSHSY, CDR2 SAAADI. This CDR3 is 16 amino acids long. This chain's CDR3 is CASSELPGTANTEAFF. CDR3 nucleotide sequence: TGCGCCAGCAGTGAGTTGCCCGGGACGGCGAACACTGAAGCTTTCTTT.

The chain links TRBV10-2 to TRBJ2-7, with a tentative D call TRBD2 (6 bases). V was clipped by 9 bases and J by 6 bases, with 15 bases between them. Germline CDR1 and CDR2: WSHSY and SAAADI. The CDR3 loop spans 12 amino acids. The CDR3, as DNA: TGCGCCAGTCGGTCGGGGGTAGGCGAGCAGTACTTC. Translating gives CASRSGVGEQYF.

The chain employs TRBV15 and TRBJ2-1; D call uncertain. V lost 0 bases and J 4 bases, leaving 7 bases between the germline ends. The germline CDR1 and CDR2 sequences are LNHNV and YYDKDF (reference sequence). The CDR3 runs 14 residues. This CDR3 reads CATSREEKYNEQFF. As DNA, the CDR3 is TGTGCCACCAGCAGAGAAGAGAAATACAATGAGCAGTTCTTC.

The rearrangement joins TRBV27 to TRBJ2-6; D uncertain. CDR1 MNHEY and CDR2 SMNVEV come from the germline V gene (reference sequence). This CDR3 contains 19 residues. Trimming removed 2 bases at V and 0 bases at J, with 17 bases between. CDR3 sequence (DNA): TGTGCCAGCAGTTTAAAGCCCCGGACGGCGAGCTCTGGGGCCAACGTCCTGACTTTC. It yields the protein CASSLKPRTASSGANVLTF. The whole variable domain, filled in from reference TRBV27 and TRBJ2-6, reads EAQVTQNPRYLITVTGKKLTVTCSQNMNHEYMSWYRQDPGLGLRQIYYSMNVEVTDKGDVPEGYKVSRKEKRNFPLILESPSPNQTSLYFCASSLKPRTASSGANVLTFGAGSRLTVL.

The rearrangement uses TRBV11-2 and TRBJ2-7, with no clear D. Germline V gene lookup returns CDR1 SGHAT and CDR2 FQNNGV. The V end was cut by 5 bases, the J end by 1 base, with 18 bases between. This CDR3 is 16 amino acids long. The CDR3 DNA reads TGTGCCAGCAGCCCAACCGACATCGGCAGGTCCTACGAGCAGTACTTC. It translates to CASSPTDIGRSYEQYF.

The J gene is TRBJ2-1, the V gene TRBV19, with D uncertain. V was pared by 5 bases and J by 1 base, with 9 bases between. This CDR3 is built from 14 residues. In germline, CDR1 is LNHDA, CDR2 SQIVND (reference sequence). CDR3 nucleotides: TGTGCCAGTAGTGAGGACCAATCCTACAATGAGCAGTTCTTC. This sequence encodes CASSEDQSYNEQFF.

This clone showed up just once. J is TRBJ1-5 and V is TRBV6-1; D gene unclear. This CDR3 has 14 amino acids. V was clipped by 3 bases and J by 1 base, with 7 bases between them. CDR1 is MNHNS, CDR2 SASEGT, per germline. CDR3 DNA sequence: TGTGCCAGCAGTGACGGGCGGAGCAATCAGCCCCAGCATTTT. It is translated as CASSDGRSNQPQHF.

The chain joins TRBV5-1 to TRBJ2-3; the D is unclear. The CDR3 length is 16 residues. Trimming left V 0 bases short and J 4 bases short, with 15 bases between. Germline V gene sequence: CDR1 SGHRS, CDR2 YFSETQ. The DNA of the CDR3 is TGCGCCAGCAGCTTGGAGGGCGCTAGGGCAGCAGATACGCAGTATTTT. Translation: CASSLEGARAADTQYF.

The chain employs TRBV4-1 and TRBJ1-6; 9 positions match TRBD1. Per germline, CDR1 MGHRA and CDR2 YSYEKL. The trim removed 3 bases at V and 6 bases at J, leaving 3 bases unmatched. The CDR3 sequence is 15 residues long. In DNA, the CDR3 is TGCGCCAGCAGCCAGGAGGGACAGGGTAATTCACCCCTCCACTTT. As protein: CASSQEGQGNSPLHF.

V and J are TRBV2 and TRBJ2-5, with 7 nucleotides matching TRBD2. The junction had 2 bases not matched to a gene; V was cut back by 8 bases and J by 8 bases. The CDR3 loop spans 10 amino acids. The germline V gene has CDR1 SNHLY and CDR2 FYNNEI. The CDR3 reads CASGRGTQYF. Here the CDR3 DNA reads TGTGCCAGCGGGAGGGGAACCCAGTACTTC.

The chain combines TRBV19 with TRBJ1-1; no clear D gene. CDR3 length: 14 residues. CDR1 is LNHDA, CDR2 SQIVND, per germline (reference sequence). Trimming left V 3 bases short and J 4 bases short, with 12 bases between. In nucleotides, the CDR3 is TGTGCCAGTAGTATGTGGCGGGGAGGCACTGAAGCTTTCTTT. Translation: CASSMWRGGTEAFF.

The rearrangement links TRBV5-1 to TRBJ2-7; unclear D gene. The V end lost 3 bases, the J end lost 2 bases, and 3 bases lay between the germline ends. The CDR3 covers 11 residues. Per the germline V gene, CDR1 is SGHRS and CDR2 is YFSETQ. The CDR3 spells CASSSAYEQYV. The CDR3 DNA follows: TGCGCCAGCAGCTCTGCCTACGAGCAGTACGTC.

This clone was found a few times. The chain uses TRBV12-5 and TRBJ2-5, with 7 bases matching TRBD1. This CDR3 has 13 residues. The germline V gene encodes CDR1 LGHNT and CDR2 FRNRAP. Losses at the gene ends were 1 base for V and 4 bases for J; bases not matched to a gene: 0. The CDR3 DNA reads as TGTGCTAGTGGTTTGGGACAGGGAGAGACCCAGTACTTC. Protein sequence: CASGLGQGETQYF.

The chain uses TRBV4-1 and TRBJ2-5; TRBD2 is a possible D gene (8 bases). From germline, CDR1 is MGHRA and CDR2 YSYEKL. Trimming stripped 0 bases from V and 4 bases from J, with 12 bases between. The CDR3 consists of 15 residues. This chain's CDR3 is CASSQDGRGPETQYF. CDR3 in DNA: TGCGCCAGCAGCCAAGACGGGAGGGGGCCAGAGACCCAGTACTTC.

The chain recombines TRBV6-7 with TRBJ2-6, with D perhaps matching TRBD2 (5 bases). TRBV6-7 falls under the ORF class, with uncertain function. The V gene lost 5 bases and the J gene lost 5 bases, with 19 bases spanning the gap. The CDR3 contains 17 residues. DNA for the CDR3: TGTGCCAGCAGTACTAGGGATTTACAAAGTCGGGCCAACGTCCTGACTTTC. This gives the protein CASSTRDLQSRANVLTF.

The gene calls are TRBV9 and TRBJ2-3, with 8 bases that match TRBD1. There are 15 residues in the CDR3. CDR1 SGDLS and CDR2 YYNGEE come from the germline V gene. The trim removed 0 bases at V and 2 bases at J, leaving 2 bases unmatched. As DNA, the CDR3 is TGTGCCAGCAGCGTAGGACAGGGGTACACAGATACGCAGTATTTT. Protein product: CASSVGQGYTDTQYF.

The chain uses TRBV28 and TRBJ1-4, with a weak D call TRBD1 (6 bases). Germline-derived CDR1 and CDR2 are MDHEN and SYDVKM. The V gene lost 0 bases and the J gene lost 8 bases, with 13 bases spanning the gap. There are 15 residues in the CDR3. CDR3 in amino acids: CASSLWQGTEEKLFF. The CDR3 coding sequence is TGTGCCAGCAGTTTATGGCAGGGGACGGAGGAAAAACTGTTTTTT.